This TCR beta chain came from a study of cytomegalovirus exposure and HLA in healthy donors. Comments on this clone: Its antigen is undetermined.

The PCR had 60 Vbeta and 13 Jbeta primers. Produced via immunoSEQ multiplex PCR; TCRdb's table is partial and in-frame only. The sample records roughly 110,000 clones, just over 70% being singletons. Study findings and constraints: Information on immune exposure was restricted to one variable (CMV serostatus).

The specimen sequenced was PBMCs. This clonotype was sampled from a boy aged 5-17 years in good health and CMV-seronegative.

CDR3: CASSETAASNSPLHF. CDR3 in DNA: TGTGCCAGCAGTGAAACGGCAGCGAGTAATTCACCCCTCCACTTT. V is TRBV6-4 and J is TRBJ1-6; D gene ambiguous. The CDR3 spans 15 residues. From germline, CDR1 is MRHNA and CDR2 SNTAGT. The V and J ends lost 3 bases and 6 bases respectively, with 12 bases between them.